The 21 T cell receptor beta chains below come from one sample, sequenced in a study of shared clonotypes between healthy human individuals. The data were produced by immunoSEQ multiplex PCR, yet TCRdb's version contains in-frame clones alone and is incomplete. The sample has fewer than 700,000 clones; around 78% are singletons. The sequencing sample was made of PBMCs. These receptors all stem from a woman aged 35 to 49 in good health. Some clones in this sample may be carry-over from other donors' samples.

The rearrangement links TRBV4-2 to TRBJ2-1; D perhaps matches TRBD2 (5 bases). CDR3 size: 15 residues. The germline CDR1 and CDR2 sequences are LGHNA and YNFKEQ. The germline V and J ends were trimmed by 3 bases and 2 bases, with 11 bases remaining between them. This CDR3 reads CASSQPGSTYNEQFF. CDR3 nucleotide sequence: TGTGCCAGCAGCCAGCCGGGGAGCACCTACAATGAGCAGTTCTTC.

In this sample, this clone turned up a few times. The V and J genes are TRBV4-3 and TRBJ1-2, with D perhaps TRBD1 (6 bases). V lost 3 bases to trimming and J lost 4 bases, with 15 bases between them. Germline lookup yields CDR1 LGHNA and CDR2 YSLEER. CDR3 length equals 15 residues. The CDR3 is CASSQATGWGYGYTF. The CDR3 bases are TGCGCCAGCAGCCAGGCGACAGGTTGGGGCTATGGCTACACCTTC.

CDR3 sequence reads: CASTGQGLSYGYTF. The CDR3 bases are TGTGCCAGCACGGGGCAGGGTTTGTCCTATGGCTACACCTTC. The chain uses TRBV28 and TRBJ1-2, with D possibly TRBD1 on 5 matching bases. This CDR3 region has 14 residues. Trimming left V 7 bases short and J 4 bases short, with 16 bases between. CDR1 and CDR2 (germline): MDHEN, SYDVKM.

The CDR3 is CASSAGLAEAYEQYF. The CDR3 DNA is TGTGCCAGCAGTGCAGGGCTAGCGGAGGCCTACGAGCAGTACTTC. The V call is TRBV2, the J call TRBJ2-7; 7 bases match TRBD2. V was clipped by 4 bases and J by 2 bases; unmatched bases: 8. This CDR3 contains 15 residues. In germline, CDR1 is SNHLY, CDR2 FYNNEI.

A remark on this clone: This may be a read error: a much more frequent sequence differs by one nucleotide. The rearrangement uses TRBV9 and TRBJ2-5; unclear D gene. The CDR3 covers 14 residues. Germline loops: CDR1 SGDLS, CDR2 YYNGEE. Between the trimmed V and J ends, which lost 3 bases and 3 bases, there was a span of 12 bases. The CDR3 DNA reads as TGTGCCAGCAGCGCTGGGCCCCTCGAAGAGACCCAGTACTTC. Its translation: CASSAGPLEETQYF.

This chain's CDR3 is CASSPPVGGPNSYEQYF. CDR3 sequence (DNA): TGTGCCAGCTCACCACCGGTAGGAGGGCCGAACTCCTACGAGCAGTACTTC. The chain uses TRBV18 and TRBJ2-7; D is possibly TRBD2 (6 bases). Between the trimmed V and J ends, which lost 0 bases and 0 bases, there was a span of 15 bases. This CDR3 is built from 17 residues. From germline, CDR1 is KGHSH and CDR2 LQKENI.

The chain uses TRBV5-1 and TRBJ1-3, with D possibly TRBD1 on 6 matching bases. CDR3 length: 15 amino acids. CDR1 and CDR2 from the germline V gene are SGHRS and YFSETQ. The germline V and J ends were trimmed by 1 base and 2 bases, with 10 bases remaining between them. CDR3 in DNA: TGCGCCAGCAGCTTGAGGGGGAACACTGGAAACACCATATATTTT. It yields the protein CASSLRGNTGNTIYF.

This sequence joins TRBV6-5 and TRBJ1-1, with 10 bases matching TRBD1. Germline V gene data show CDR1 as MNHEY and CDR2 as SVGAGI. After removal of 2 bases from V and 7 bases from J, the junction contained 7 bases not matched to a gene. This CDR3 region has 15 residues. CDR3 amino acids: CASSYPGQGRGEAFF. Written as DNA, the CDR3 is TGTGCCAGCAGTTACCCGGGACAGGGGAGGGGTGAAGCTTTCTTT.

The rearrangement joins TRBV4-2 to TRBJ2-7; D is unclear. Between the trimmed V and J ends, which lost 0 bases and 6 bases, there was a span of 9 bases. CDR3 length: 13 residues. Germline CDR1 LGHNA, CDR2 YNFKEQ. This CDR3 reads CASSQDIGAEQYF. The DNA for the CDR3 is TGTGCCAGCAGCCAAGATATTGGAGCCGAGCAGTACTTC.

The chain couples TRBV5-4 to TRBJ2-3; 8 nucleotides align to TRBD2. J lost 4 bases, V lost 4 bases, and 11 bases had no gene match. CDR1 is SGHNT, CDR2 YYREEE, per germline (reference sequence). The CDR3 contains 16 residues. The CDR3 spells CASSTLAGGVADTQYF. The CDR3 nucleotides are TGTGCCAGCAGCACCCTGGCGGGAGGCGTTGCAGATACGCAGTATTTT.

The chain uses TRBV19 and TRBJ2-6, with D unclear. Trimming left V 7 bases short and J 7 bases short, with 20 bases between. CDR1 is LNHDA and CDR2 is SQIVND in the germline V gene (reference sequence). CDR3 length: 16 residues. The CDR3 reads CASTTSHSAGANVLTF. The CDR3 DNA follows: TGTGCCAGTACTACTTCTCACAGTGCCGGCGCCAACGTCCTGACTTTC.

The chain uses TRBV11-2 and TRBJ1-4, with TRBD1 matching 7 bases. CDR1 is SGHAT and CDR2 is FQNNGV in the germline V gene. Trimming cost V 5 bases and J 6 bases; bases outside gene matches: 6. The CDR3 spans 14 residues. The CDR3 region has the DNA TGTGCCAGCAGCAGACAGGGTCGGTATGAAAAACTGTTTTTT. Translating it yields CASSRQGRYEKLFF.

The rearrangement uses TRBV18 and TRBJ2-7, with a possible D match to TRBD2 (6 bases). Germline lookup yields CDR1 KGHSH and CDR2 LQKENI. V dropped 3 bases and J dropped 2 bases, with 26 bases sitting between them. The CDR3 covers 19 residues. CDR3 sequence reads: CASSPGTSSFFSGAYEQYF. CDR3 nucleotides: TGTGCCAGCTCACCCGGGACTTCGAGTTTTTTTAGTGGGGCCTACGAGCAGTACTTC. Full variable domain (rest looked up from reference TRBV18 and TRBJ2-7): NAGVMQNPRHLVRRRGQEARLRCSPMKGHSHVYWYRQLPEEGLKFMVYLQKENIIDESGMPKERFSAEFPKEGPSILRIQQVVRGDSAAYFCASSPGTSSFFSGAYEQYFGPGTRLTVT.

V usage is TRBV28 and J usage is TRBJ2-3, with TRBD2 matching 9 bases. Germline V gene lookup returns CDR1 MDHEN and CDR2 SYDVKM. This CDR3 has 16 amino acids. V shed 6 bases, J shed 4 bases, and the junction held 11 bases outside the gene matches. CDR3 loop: CASRPWSSGTADTQYF. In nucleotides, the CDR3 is TGTGCCAGCAGACCTTGGTCTAGCGGGACGGCAGATACGCAGTATTTT.

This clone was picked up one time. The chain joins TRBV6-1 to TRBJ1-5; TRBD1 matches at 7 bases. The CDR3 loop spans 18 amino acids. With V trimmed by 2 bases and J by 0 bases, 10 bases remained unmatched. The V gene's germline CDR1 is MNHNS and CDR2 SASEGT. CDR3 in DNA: TGTGCCAGCAGTGAAACCGGGACAGTGGTCGTTAGCAATCAGCCCCAGCATTTT. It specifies CASSETGTVVVSNQPQHF.

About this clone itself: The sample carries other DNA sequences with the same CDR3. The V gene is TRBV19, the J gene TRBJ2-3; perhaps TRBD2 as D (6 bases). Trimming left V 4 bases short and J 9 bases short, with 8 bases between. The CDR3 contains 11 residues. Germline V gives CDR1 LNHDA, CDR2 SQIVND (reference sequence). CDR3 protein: CASSTGGTQYF. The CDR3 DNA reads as TGTGCCAGTAGTACCGGAGGGACGCAGTATTTT.

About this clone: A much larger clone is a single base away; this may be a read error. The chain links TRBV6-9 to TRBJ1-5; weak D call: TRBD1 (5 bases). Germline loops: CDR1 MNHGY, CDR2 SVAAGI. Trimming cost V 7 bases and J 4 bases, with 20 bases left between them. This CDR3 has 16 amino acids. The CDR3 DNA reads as TGTGCCAGCAACGAACGACATGGGGGAGGAAATCAGCCCCAGCATTTT. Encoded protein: CASNERHGGGNQPQHF.

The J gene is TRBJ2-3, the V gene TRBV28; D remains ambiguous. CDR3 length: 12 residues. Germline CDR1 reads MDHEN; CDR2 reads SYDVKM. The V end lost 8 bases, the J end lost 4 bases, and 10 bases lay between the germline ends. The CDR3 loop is CASVALPDTQYF. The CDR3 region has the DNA TGTGCCAGCGTAGCTTTGCCAGATACGCAGTATTTT.

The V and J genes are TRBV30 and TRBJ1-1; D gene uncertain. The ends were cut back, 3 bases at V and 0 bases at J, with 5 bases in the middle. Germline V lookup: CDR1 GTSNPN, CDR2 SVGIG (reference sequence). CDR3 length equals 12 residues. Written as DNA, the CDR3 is TGTGCCTGGAGACAGATGAACACTGAAGCTTTCTTT. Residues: CAWRQMNTEAFF.

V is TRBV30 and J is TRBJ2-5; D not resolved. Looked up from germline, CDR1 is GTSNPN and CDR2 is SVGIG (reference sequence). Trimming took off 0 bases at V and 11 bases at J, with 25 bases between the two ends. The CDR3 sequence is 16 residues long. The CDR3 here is CAWSVQRDAVSLEQYF. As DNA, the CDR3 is TGTGCCTGGAGTGTACAGAGAGATGCAGTGTCCCTGGAGCAGTACTTC.

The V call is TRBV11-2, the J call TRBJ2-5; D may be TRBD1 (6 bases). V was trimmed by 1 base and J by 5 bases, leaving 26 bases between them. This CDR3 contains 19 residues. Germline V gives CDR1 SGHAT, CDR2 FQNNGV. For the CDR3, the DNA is TGTGCCAGCAGCTTAGCGGGACGAGGGGGTGCCCTACGTGAGGAGACCCAGTACTTC. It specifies CASSLAGRGGALREETQYF.